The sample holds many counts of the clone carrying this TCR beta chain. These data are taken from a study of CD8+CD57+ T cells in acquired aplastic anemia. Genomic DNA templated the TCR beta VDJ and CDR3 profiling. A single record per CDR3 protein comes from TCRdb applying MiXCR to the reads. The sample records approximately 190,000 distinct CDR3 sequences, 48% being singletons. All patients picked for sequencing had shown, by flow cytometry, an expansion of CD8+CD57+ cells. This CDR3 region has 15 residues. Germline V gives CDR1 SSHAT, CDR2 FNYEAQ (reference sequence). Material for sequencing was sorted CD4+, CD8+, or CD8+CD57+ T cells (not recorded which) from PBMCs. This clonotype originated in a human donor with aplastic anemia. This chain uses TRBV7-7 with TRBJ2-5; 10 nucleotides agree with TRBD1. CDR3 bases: TGTGCTAGCGGACCGGGACAGGGGATAGGAGAGACCCAGTACTTC. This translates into CASGPGQGIGETQYF.